This T cell receptor beta chain was retrieved from a study of monozygotic twins with inflammatory bowel disease. Whole-study results and caveats: A reduction in TCRbeta diversity (inverse Simpson) was seen in IBD patients relative to healthy co-twins. No repertoire similarity difference was seen between concordant and discordant twins; power was possibly limited. Treatment differences in immunosuppression may have added variability to the repertoires of patients.

The CDR3 length is 16 residues. Germline V gene lookup returns CDR1 SGHRS and CDR2 YFSETQ. As concerns this clonotype: The antigen is not known.

Each of the TCR libraries took 3,000 to 4,500 ng of total RNA. TCRdb reprocessed the 5' RACE reads, keeping one entry per CDR3 protein, no DNA. In all, the sample yields over 130,000 distinct CDR3 sequences. Sequencing used blood. The rearrangement uses TRBV5-1 and TRBJ2-4; the TCRdb D gene call, TRBD1, has no DNA to confirm it. The sequence came from a human donor with ulcerative colitis or Crohn's disease, or a healthy co-twin of an affected twin (not recorded which). This chain's CDR3 is CANQQIPGQGGDIQYF.